The T cell receptor (beta chain) described here comes from a study of blood T cell repertoires in COVID-19. Turning to the study itself: Researchers got acute and convalescent COVID-19 samples from the United States, Italy and Spain.

The CDR3 loop spans 12 amino acids. In germline, CDR1 is SQVTM, CDR2 ANQGSEA. V trimming: 4 bases; J trimming: 4 bases; junction bases outside the gene matches: 1. Sequencing used immunoSEQ multiplex PCR; TCRdb keeps in-frame clones, though not all of them. This table holds tens of thousands of clones, approximately 81% found once. The sequenced sample was peripheral blood. This receptor was obtained from an elderly man with acute or convalescent COVID-19. The V and J genes are TRBV29-1 and TRBJ2-1; 7 nucleotides agree with TRBD2. CDR3 sequence reads: CSVAAGYNEQFF. CDR3 nucleotides: TGCAGCGTTGCAGCGGGGTACAATGAGCAGTTCTTC.